This entry lists 3 T cell receptor beta chains sequenced from one sample in a study of Graves' ophthalmopathy and Graves' hyperthyroidism (dated by TCRdb to 2016 to 2019). The run used an Illumina HiSeq 2000. For repertoire sequencing, TCR beta CDR3 regions were amplified from RNA transcripts. HTBI primers and the Qiagen OneStep RT-PCR kit were used in a first-round RT-PCR, which was followed by a second-round multiplex PCR, size selection and purification. The public reads were run again by TCRdb, first through fastp at Q25 and then through MiXCR, and only productive beta chains were kept. Each entry is one CDR3 protein sequence, shown with its most common DNA and genes. The sample records about 1.1 million distinct CDR3 sequences, 35% to 40% of which are singletons. Of the sample, more than 9.5% is held by the ten largest clones. The material sequenced was peripheral blood or thyroid tissue (not recorded which). These receptors were collected from an adult man with Graves' hyperthyroidism.

This clonotype was detected once. The chain couples TRBV7-2 to TRBJ2-2; a possible D gene is TRBD1 (5 bases). The length of the CDR3 is 14 residues. V was shortened by 4 bases and J by 3 bases, with 9 bases between the two germline ends. CDR1 and CDR2 (germline): SGHTA, FQGNSA. In nucleotides, the CDR3 is TGTGCCAGCAGCTCCAGGGTACACACCGGGGAGCTGTTTTTT. Protein: CASSSRVHTGELFF.

On this clonotype: A read error may explain this, as a much larger clone is one base away. The chain employs TRBV7-9 and TRBJ2-2; TRBD1 or TRBD2 may be the D gene (5 bases each). This CDR3 contains 12 residues. Trimming pared 5 bases from V and 7 bases from J, leaving 8 bases between. The V gene's germline CDR1 is SEHNR and CDR2 FQNEAQ (reference sequence). As DNA, the CDR3 is TGTGCCAGCAGCGAGGGGTTCGGGGAGCTGTTTTTT. Residues: CASSEGFGELFF.

This chain connects TRBV20-1 to TRBJ2-2; D not resolved. This CDR3 contains 9 residues. Germline lookup yields CDR1 DFQATT and CDR2 SNEGSKA (reference sequence). Trimming cost V 6 bases and J 7 bases, with 3 bases left between them. CDR3 nucleotides: TGCAGTGCGCACGGGGAGCTGTTTTTT. Translation: CSAHGELFF.